This T cell receptor beta chain was documented in a study of blood T cell repertoires in COVID-19 (dated by TCRdb to between 2020 and 2021). Turning to the overall study: Samples covering the acute and convalescent phases of COVID-19 were provided by collaborators in the United States, Italy and Spain. The prospective study material was composed of cDNA or gDNA derived from T cells, B-cell-depleted T cells, or PBMCs. Deeply sampled blood TCRbeta repertoires from subjects exposed to, actively infected with, or recovered from COVID-19 were included in the dataset. The repertoires were made available in a free public database intended to serve as a resource for research on the immune response to SARS-CoV-2. Samples were obtained from the ongoing ImmuneRACE study (first 160 participants) and from 1,254 subjects provided by 6 global collaborators. Sample metadata almost always included a de-identified subject ID, COVID-19 status, age in years and sex. Where available, HLA class I and class II types were taken from metadata supplied by the sample provider and were not determined by assay-based typing.

On this clone: This clone's antigen is unknown. Qualities for individual bases were not recorded, and no much larger clone is one base off.

General study outcomes and caveats: How much clinical and demographic metadata was included differed by source and by participant, and the metadata was provided uncurated.

V has 3 bases trimmed and J has 4 bases trimmed; junction bases matching no gene number 11. The CDR3 contains 17 residues, cysteine and phenylalanine counted. CDR3 DNA is the only sequence kept; it has 51 bases, read in frame from the first base. The germline V gene gives CDR1 as LGHNA and CDR2 as YNFKEQ. TCRbeta CDR3 regions were amplified from genomic DNA using the immunoSEQ Assay, a bias-controlled multiplex PCR. The original pipeline was this. The number of nucleated cells in each sample was estimated from the amplification of reference gene primers within the assay. To quantify the absolute abundance of each unique TCRbeta CDR3 rearrangement, sequence reads were collapsed and filtered. Productive Simpson clonality was computed per sample as the square root of Simpson's diversity index over productive rearrangements. TCRdb limited this immuneACCESS table to in-frame rearrangements with V and J called. A share of clones is missing; checked studies link under half to unresolved V genes, and the rest is unexplained. V and J calls and clone size follow that table, whereas D and trimming were derived from the DNA. The sample profile shows 70,000 or so clones; under 90% of them were found once. 11% of the sample belongs to the ten largest clones.

The collaborating institutions used their own protocols to collect whole blood in K2EDTA tubes. For TCRbeta analysis, collaborator samples were shipped as frozen whole blood, as isolated PBMCs, or as DNA extracted from either sample type. Sequencing was performed on peripheral blood. Recombination linked TRBV4-2 to TRBJ2-5, with TRBD2 matching 10 junction bases. The origin of this receptor is a man between 65 and 85 years old with active or convalescent COVID-19. CDR3 reads: CASSHIASGRAVETQYF. The bases read TGTGCCAGCAGCCACATAGCCAGCGGGAGGGCCGTAGAGACCCAGTACTTC.